This entry is about one T cell receptor (beta chain). Its antigen is unidentified. Germline V CDR1 and CDR2: SGHRS, YFSETQ. The CDR3 contains 15 residues. The V and J ends lost 0 bases and 3 bases, in that order; junction bases with no gene match: 1. The study ran its PCR with 60 Vbeta and 13 Jbeta primers. Only in-frame clones appear in the TCRdb table, and some are missing; sequencing was by immunoSEQ multiplex PCR. The sample includes about 69,000 clones, about 74% seen only once; the top ten take 11%. This entry is derived from a study of cytomegalovirus exposure and HLA in healthy donors. Findings and limits, study-wide: In a later analysis, several top co-occurrence clusters appeared linked to parvovirus B19, influenza, CMV and Epstein-Barr virus. A later examination showed that TCR association rates differed by HLA locus, with DRB1 most and HLA-C fewest. Earlier results showed most TCR beta V segments being productive about 90% or about 30% of the time.

Sampled while nominally healthy, donors likely had unrecorded immune exposures. Sequencing input: PBMCs. The chain carries TRBV5-1 and TRBJ2-1, with 9 bases aligning to TRBD1. This sequence was found in a woman in her sixties in good health and CMV-seropositive. The CDR3 sequence: CASSLEDRGYNEQFF. As DNA, the CDR3 is TGCGCCAGCAGCTTGGAGGACAGGGGCTACAATGAGCAGTTCTTC. The whole variable domain, filled in from reference TRBV5-1 and TRBJ2-1, reads KAGVTQTPRYLIKTRGQQVTLSCSPISGHRSVSWYQQTPGQGLQFLFEYFSETQRNKGNFPGRFSGRQFSNSRSEMNVSTLELGDSALYLCASSLEDRGYNEQFFGPGTRLTVL.